Each of the 8 T cell receptor beta chains below was sequenced from the same sample in a study of blood T cell repertoires in COVID-19. Data came from immunoSEQ multiplex PCR; TCRdb stores just in-frame clones and leaves some out. The sample lists fewer than 350,000 clones, around 89% occurring once. The sample taken for sequencing was PBMCs or T cells enriched from blood (not recorded which). Receptor source: a woman aged 60 to 75 in a cohort exposed to, infected with or recovered from COVID-19 (not recorded which).

The chain uses TRBV7-2 and TRBJ2-7, with a tentative D call TRBD2 (7 bases). CDR1 SGHTA and CDR2 FQGNSA come from the germline V gene. V dropped 8 bases and J dropped 2 bases, with 19 bases sitting between them. The CDR3 contains 15 residues. CDR3 DNA sequence: TGTGCCAGCGAAGGGGGGGCCTTGGGGACCTACGAGCAGTACTTC. It specifies CASEGGALGTYEQYF.

This clone appeared many times. V usage is TRBV7-2 and J usage is TRBJ2-3; possibly TRBD1 for D (7 bases). The CDR3 has 17 residues. Trimming removed 5 bases at V and 1 base at J, with 19 bases between. CDR1 is SGHTA, CDR2 FQGNSA, per germline. CDR3 residues: CASSPGGQRRRTDTQYF. For the CDR3, the DNA is TGTGCCAGCAGCCCAGGGGGGCAGCGGAGGCGCACAGATACGCAGTATTTT. Complete variable domain (other parts from reference TRBV7-2 and TRBJ2-3): GAGVSQSPSNKVTEKGKDVELRCDPISGHTALYWYRQSLGQGLEFLIYFQGNSAPDKSGLPSDRFSAERTGGSVSTLTIQRTQQEDSAVYLCASSPGGQRRRTDTQYFGPGTRLTVL.

V gene TRBV6-6 combines with J gene TRBJ2-4; tentative D call: TRBD1 (5 bases). V dropped 5 bases and J dropped 0 bases, with 20 bases sitting between them. Germline lookup yields CDR1 MNHNY and CDR2 SVGAGI (reference sequence). This CDR3 is 18 amino acids long. The CDR3: CASSPLRGSGLAKNIQYF. The CDR3 DNA reads as TGTGCCAGCAGTCCGTTAAGGGGTTCCGGTTTAGCCAAAAACATTCAGTACTTC.

This clone occurred once. The gene calls are TRBV28 and TRBJ2-7; 7 bases agree with TRBD1. Trimming at V came to 2 bases and at J to 4 bases, leaving 11 bases not matched to a gene. The CDR3 totals 16 residues. In germline, CDR1 is MDHEN, CDR2 SYDVKM. The CDR3: CASSLPPGAGGYEQYF. The CDR3 DNA sequence: TGTGCCAGCAGTTTACCCCCCGGCGCAGGGGGATACGAGCAGTACTTC.

The rearrangement joins TRBV7-9 to TRBJ2-1; TRBD2 matches at 10 bases. In germline, CDR1 is SEHNR, CDR2 FQNEAQ (reference sequence). CDR3 length: 15 residues. With 3 bases clipped from V and 8 bases from J, the junction kept 7 bases outside the gene matches. The CDR3 DNA reads TGTGCCAGCAGCTTGCTAGCGGGAGTAACCTATGAGCAGTTCTTC. Protein sequence: CASSLLAGVTYEQFF.

This chain uses TRBV28 with TRBJ2-1, with TRBD2 matching over 9 bases. This CDR3 comprises 17 residues. Germline-derived CDR1 and CDR2 are MDHEN and SYDVKM. Trimming removed 4 bases from V and 0 bases from J; junction bases left unmatched: 7. This CDR3 reads CASSSPSGISSYNEQFF. The CDR3 bases are TGTGCCAGCAGTTCTCCTAGCGGGATCAGCTCCTACAATGAGCAGTTCTTC. Full variable domain (missing parts from reference TRBV28 and TRBJ2-1): DVKVTQSSRYLVKRTGEKVFLECVQDMDHENMFWYRQDPGLGLRLIYFSYDVKMKEKGDIPEGYSVSREKKERFSLILESASTNQTSMYLCASSSPSGISSYNEQFFGPGTRLTVL.

This clone was seen just once. V gene TRBV5-1 combines with J gene TRBJ1-2; maybe TRBD1 (6 bases). Germline V lookup: CDR1 SGHRS, CDR2 YFSETQ. The V end was cut by 3 bases, the J end by 8 bases, with 11 bases between. The CDR3 sequence is 12 residues long. The CDR3 is CASSSGDSGYTF. The DNA of the CDR3 is TGCGCCAGCAGCTCAGGGGATTCAGGCTACACCTTC.

This chain connects TRBV28 to TRBJ1-3; 7 bases are shared with TRBD1. V lost 3 bases and J lost 3; bases outside the gene matches: 8. Germline values: CDR1 MDHEN, CDR2 SYDVKM. The CDR3 covers 16 residues. CDR3 nucleotide sequence: TGTGCCAGCAGTTTCCTGGGGACAGCTCGTGGAAACACCATATATTTT. The encoded protein is CASSFLGTARGNTIYF.